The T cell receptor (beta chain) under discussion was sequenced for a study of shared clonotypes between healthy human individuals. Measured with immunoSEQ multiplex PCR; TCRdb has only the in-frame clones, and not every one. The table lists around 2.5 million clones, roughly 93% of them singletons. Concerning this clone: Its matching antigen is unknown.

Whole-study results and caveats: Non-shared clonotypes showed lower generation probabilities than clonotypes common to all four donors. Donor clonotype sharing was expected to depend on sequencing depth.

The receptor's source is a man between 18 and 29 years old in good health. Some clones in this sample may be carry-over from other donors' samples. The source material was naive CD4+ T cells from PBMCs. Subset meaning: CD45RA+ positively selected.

The CDR3 protein is CASSGPYEQYF. The CDR3 nucleotides read TGTGCCAGCAGTGGCCCCTACGAGCAGTACTTC. This rearrangement joins TRBV6-5 to TRBJ2-7, with D uncertain. The CDR3 runs to 11 residues. Germline CDR1 MNHEY, CDR2 SVGAGI. V was cut by 5 bases and J by 2 bases, with 4 bases left in between.